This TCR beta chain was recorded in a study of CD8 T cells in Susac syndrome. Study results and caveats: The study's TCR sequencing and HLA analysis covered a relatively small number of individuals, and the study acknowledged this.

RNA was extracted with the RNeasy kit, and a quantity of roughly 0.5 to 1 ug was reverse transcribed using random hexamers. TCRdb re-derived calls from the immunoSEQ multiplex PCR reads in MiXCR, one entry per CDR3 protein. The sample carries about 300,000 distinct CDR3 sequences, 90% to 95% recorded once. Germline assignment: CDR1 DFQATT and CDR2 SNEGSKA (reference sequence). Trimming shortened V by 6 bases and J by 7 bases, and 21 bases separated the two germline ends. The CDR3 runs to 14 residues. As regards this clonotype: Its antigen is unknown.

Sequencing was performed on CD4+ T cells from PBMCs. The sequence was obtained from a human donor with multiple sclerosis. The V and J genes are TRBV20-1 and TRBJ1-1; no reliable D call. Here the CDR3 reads CSAKWGGSLGEAFF. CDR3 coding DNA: TGCAGTGCCAAATGGGGTGGCTCTTTGGGTGAAGCTTTCTTT.